This T cell receptor beta chain comes out of a study of T cell responses to AZD1222 COVID-19 vaccine (dated by TCRdb to the early 2020s). About the study as a whole: Because spike-specific TCR depth and breadth did not differ between the two schedules, AZD1222 recipients who got a second dose at roughly 4 weeks were pooled with those who got a second dose at roughly 12 weeks. A total of 240 or so trial participants underwent TCR sequencing, of whom 207 had received two doses of AZD1222 and some 25 had received two doses of the MenACWY control vaccine. Trial participants were enrolled by age into 18-55, 56-69 and 70-plus year subgroups, with roughly 160, 29 and 62 TCR-sequenced participants respectively. What the authors observed across the whole study: In the small 56-69-year group, the increase in depth fell short of significance, most likely because of low power. A significant rise in spike-specific TCR breadth and depth was observed after two AZD1222 doses relative to day 0 and relative to MenACWY recipients. Because no day 14 peak-response samples were available, repertoires were characterized only after the peak T cell response. Conclusions about previously exposed vaccinees were limited because only 5 or 6 AZD1222 recipients were SARS-CoV-2 seropositive at baseline. Nearly half of unique spike-specific TCRs reportedly recognized epitopes outside regions mutated in the B.1.351 and B.1.1.7 variants. The whole spike protein was spanned by vaccine-associated CD4 TCRs, and dominant responses were seen in regions 160-218 and 743-854. Participants were mostly white British, with more females than males. The authors suggested clonal diversity may have been underestimated.

This clone has a single count. Its specific antigen is unknown. No clone much larger than this one lies a single base away; base qualities are absent. Trimmed from V: 3 bases; trimmed from J: 0 bases; junction bases lacking a gene match: 3. The germline V gene gives CDR1 as SGHTA and CDR2 as FQGNSA. From its cysteine to its phenylalanine, the CDR3 spans 15 amino acids. Only the CDR3 DNA stays, 45 bases, in frame from base 1. Read against the paper, the sample's time point label means: baseline before first vaccination. Vaccinee samples were obtained from the UK trials COV001 and COV002, which included a single-blind randomized controlled phase 2/3 trial of AZD1222 (ChAdOx1 nCoV-19) in healthy adults. For TCRbeta chain sequencing, PBMC samples were collected from trial participants at day 0 and at day 28 after the second dose. The CDR3 regions of human TCRbeta chains were analyzed by immunosequencing. Regarding the original processing steps: TCRs in the repertoires were compared against a reference library of SARS-CoV-2-specific TCRs that had been generated with the MIRA antigen-specificity platform. Breadth meant the fraction of unique TCRs that were SARS-CoV-2-associated, whereas depth meant the fraction of total T cells that were SARS-CoV-2-associated. Using the MIRA data, each spike-specific TCR was mapped to the spike region that the TCR reacts to and placed in a CD4 or CD8 class. Log10-transformed breadth and depth values were compared by one-way ANOVA with Sidak's multiple comparisons tests. As stored in TCRdb, this immuneACCESS dataset retains in-frame rearrangements with V and J assigned. A fraction of the clones does not appear; measured against another copy, unresolved V genes explain less than half of the discrepancy, and the remainder lacks a known reason. That table furnishes V, J and clone size, whereas the DNA furnished D and trimming. The sample records over 150,000 clones, approximately 90% of which are singletons. The ten largest clones represent less than 1.6% of the sample.

Recombination linked TRBV7-2 to TRBJ2-3, with 7 middle bases fitting TRBD2. The TCR originated in an adult in good health. The specimen was peripheral blood, collected on day 0 of AZD1222 vaccination. In nucleotides, the sequence is TGTGCCAGCAGCTTCCGAGCGGGGAGCACAGATACGCAGTATTTT. Its product reads: CASSFRAGSTDTQYF.